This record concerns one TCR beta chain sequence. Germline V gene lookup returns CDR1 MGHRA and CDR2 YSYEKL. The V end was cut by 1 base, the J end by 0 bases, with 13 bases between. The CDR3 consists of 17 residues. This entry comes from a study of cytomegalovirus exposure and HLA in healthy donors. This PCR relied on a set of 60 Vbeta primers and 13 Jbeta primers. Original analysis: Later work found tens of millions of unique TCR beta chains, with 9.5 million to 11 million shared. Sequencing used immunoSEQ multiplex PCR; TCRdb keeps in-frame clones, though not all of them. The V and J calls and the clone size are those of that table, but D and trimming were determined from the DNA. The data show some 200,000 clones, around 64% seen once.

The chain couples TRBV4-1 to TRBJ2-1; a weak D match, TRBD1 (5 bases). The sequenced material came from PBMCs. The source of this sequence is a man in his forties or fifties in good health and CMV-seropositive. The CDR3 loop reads CASSQASGPSSYNEQFF. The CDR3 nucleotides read TGCGCCAGCAGCCAAGCTTCAGGGCCAAGCTCCTACAATGAGCAGTTCTTC.